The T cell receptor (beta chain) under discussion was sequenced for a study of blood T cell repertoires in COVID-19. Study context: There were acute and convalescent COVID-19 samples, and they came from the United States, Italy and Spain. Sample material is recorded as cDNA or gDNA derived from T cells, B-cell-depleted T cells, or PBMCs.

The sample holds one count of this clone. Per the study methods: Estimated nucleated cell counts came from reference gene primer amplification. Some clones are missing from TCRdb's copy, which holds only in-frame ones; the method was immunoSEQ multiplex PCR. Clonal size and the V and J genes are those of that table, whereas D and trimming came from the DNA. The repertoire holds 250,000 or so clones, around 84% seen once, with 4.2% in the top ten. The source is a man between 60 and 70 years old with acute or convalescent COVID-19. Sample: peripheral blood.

In DNA form, the CDR3 reads TGTGCCAGCAGCTTTCAGGGTTCTCCGAACACTGAAGCTTTCTTT. Translating it yields CASSFQGSPNTEAFF. The chain recombines TRBV5-4 with TRBJ1-1; D possibly corresponds to TRBD1 (5 bases). The CDR3 consists of 15 residues. Trimming stripped 2 bases from V and 1 base from J, with 12 bases between. CDR1 SGHNT and CDR2 YYREEE come from the germline V gene (reference sequence).